This TCR beta chain was profiled in a study of technical replicates of blood from a handful of donors (dated by TCRdb to about 2017). Comments on this clone: Its cognate antigen has yet to be identified. Base qualities are not provided; no much larger clone lies one nucleotide away.

Libraries were prepared through the immunoSEQ multiplex PCR assay. TCRdb obtained this table from immuneACCESS and retained in-frame rearrangements with V and J assigned. These tables miss some clones; where compared with another copy, unresolved V genes account for less than half of the shortfall, and the remainder is unexplained. Within this sample are around 76,000 clones, with 95% to 98% of them counted one time only. The ten largest clones represent 0.22% of the sample. The TCR comes from a human donor in good health. Specimen: T cells isolated from PBMCs.

The sequence in DNA is TGTGCCTTCGTCAAGGGGCGGTTAGGGGAAGCTTTCTTT. Its translation reads: CAFVKGRLGEAFF. The V gene is TRBV30 and the J gene is TRBJ1-1; TRBD1 might be the D gene, on 5 matching bases. CDR1 GTSNPN and CDR2 SVGIG were looked up in the germline V gene (reference sequence). Between the V and J ends, shortened by 7 bases and 8 bases respectively, the junction contains 20 bases. The CDR3, cysteine through phenylalanine, is 13 amino acids long. The only DNA kept is the CDR3, 39 bases in frame from the first base.